A selection of T cell receptor beta chains follows, all from one sample in a study of naive and memory T cell subsets. A single record per CDR3 protein comes from TCRdb applying MiXCR to the UMI-ligation and nested PCR reads. The table includes approximately 90,000 distinct CDR3 sequences, around 11% detected once. The source material was naive CD4+ T cells from blood. The receptors shown here come from a human donor in good health. The CDR3 runs from the conserved cysteine through the conserved F or W. Fields, in order: J gene, V gene, D gene, clone size, CDR3 protein, CDR3 DNA. D genes are given only for firm matches. Some rows have no size entry. The others give once, few or many, or a class for an expanded clone.

j_gene: TRBJ1-5
v_gene: TRBV19
d_gene: -
abundance: few
CDR3aa: CASSVSVHQPQHF
CDR3nt: TGTGCCAGTAGTGTAAGCGTCCATCAGCCCCAGCATTTT

j_gene: TRBJ2-1
v_gene: TRBV24-1
d_gene: -
abundance: many
CDR3aa: CATSDPDPYNEQFF
CDR3nt: TGTGCCACCAGTGATCCGGACCCCTACAATGAGCAGTTCTTC

j_gene: TRBJ2-1
v_gene: TRBV12-3/TRBV12-4
d_gene: TRBD2
abundance: many
CDR3aa: CASTRLAGGPFEQFF
CDR3nt: TGTGCCAGCACCAGACTAGCGGGAGGGCCCTTTGAGCAGTTCTTC

j_gene: TRBJ1-6
v_gene: TRBV30
d_gene: TRBD1
abundance: -
CDR3aa: CAWSPSDRDSSPLHF
CDR3nt: TGTGCCTGGAGTCCATCGGACAGGGATTCTTCACCCCTCCACTTT

j_gene: TRBJ2-5
v_gene: TRBV5-1
d_gene: TRBD2
abundance: few
CDR3aa: CASSSGLAGSETQYF
CDR3nt: TGCGCCAGCAGCTCGGGACTAGCGGGGAGCGAGACCCAGTACTTC

j_gene: TRBJ2-2
v_gene: TRBV24-1
d_gene: -
abundance: -
CDR3aa: CATSPLGGTSNTGELFF
CDR3nt: TGTGCCACCAGTCCTCTAGGTGGCACCTCGAACACCGGGGAGCTGTTTTTT

j_gene: TRBJ1-4
v_gene: TRBV10-3
d_gene: -
abundance: -
CDR3aa: CAISDLGEEKLFF
CDR3nt: TGTGCCATCAGTGACTTGGGCGAAGAAAAACTGTTTTTT

j_gene: TRBJ2-3
v_gene: TRBV7-9
d_gene: -
abundance: many
CDR3aa: CASSLGSGDTQYF
CDR3nt: TGTGCCAGCAGCTTAGGCTCTGGAGATACGCAGTATTTT

j_gene: TRBJ1-2
v_gene: TRBV20-1
d_gene: TRBD1
abundance: -
CDR3aa: CSARGQILDRGAVYTF
CDR3nt: TGCAGTGCTAGAGGACAAATATTGGACAGGGGAGCCGTCTACACCTTC

j_gene: TRBJ1-1
v_gene: TRBV27
d_gene: -
abundance: -
CDR3aa: CASSLSAQNTEAFF
CDR3nt: TGTGCCAGCAGTTTATCTGCCCAGAACACTGAAGCTTTCTTT